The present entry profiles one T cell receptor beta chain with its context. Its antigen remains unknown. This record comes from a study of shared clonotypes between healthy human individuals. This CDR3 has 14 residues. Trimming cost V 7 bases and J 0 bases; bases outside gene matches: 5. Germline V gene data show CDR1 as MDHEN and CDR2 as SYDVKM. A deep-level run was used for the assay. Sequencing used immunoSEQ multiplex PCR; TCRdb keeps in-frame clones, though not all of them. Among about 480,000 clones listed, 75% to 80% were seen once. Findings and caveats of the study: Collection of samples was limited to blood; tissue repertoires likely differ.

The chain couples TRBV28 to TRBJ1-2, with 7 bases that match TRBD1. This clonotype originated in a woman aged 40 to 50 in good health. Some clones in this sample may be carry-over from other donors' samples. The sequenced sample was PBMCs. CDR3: CASIPGTANYGYTF. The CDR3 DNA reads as TGTGCCAGCATCCCAGGGACAGCTAACTATGGCTACACCTTC.